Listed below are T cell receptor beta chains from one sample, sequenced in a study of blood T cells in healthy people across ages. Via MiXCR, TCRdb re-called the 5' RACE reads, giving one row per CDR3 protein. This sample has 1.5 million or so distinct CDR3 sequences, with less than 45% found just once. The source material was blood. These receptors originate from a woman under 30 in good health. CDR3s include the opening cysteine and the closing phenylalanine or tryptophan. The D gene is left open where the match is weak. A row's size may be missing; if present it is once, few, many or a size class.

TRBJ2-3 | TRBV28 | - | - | CASAAGLTDTQYF | TGTGCCAGCGCCGCGGGACTGACAGATACGCAGTATTTT
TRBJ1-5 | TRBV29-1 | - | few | CSIGTHNQPQHF | TGCAGCATCGGGACCCACAATCAGCCCCAGCATTTT
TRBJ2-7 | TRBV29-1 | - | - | CSVVGSLGNEQYF | TGCAGCGTTGTAGGATCCTTGGGCAATGAGCAGTACTTC
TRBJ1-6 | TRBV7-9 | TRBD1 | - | CASSTGTGDSPLHF | TGTGCCAGCAGCACCGGGACAGGGGATTCACCCCTCCACTTT
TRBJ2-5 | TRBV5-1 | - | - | CASSLAEYETQYF | TGCGCCAGCAGCTTGGCCGAGTACGAGACCCAGTACTTC
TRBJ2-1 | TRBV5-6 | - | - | CASSLNTGTRGYNEQFF | TGTGCCAGCAGCTTGAATACCGGGACACGGGGGTACAATGAGCAGTTCTTC
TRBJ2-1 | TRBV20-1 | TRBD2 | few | CSAPLTSGISYNEQFF | TGCAGTGCACCCCTTACTAGCGGGATTTCCTACAATGAGCAGTTCTTC
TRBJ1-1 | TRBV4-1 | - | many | CASSRDGNTEAFF | TGCGCCAGCAGCCGGGACGGGAACACTGAAGCTTTCTTT
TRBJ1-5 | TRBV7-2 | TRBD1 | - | CASSLGWDRGNQPQHF | TGTGCCAGCAGCTTAGGGTGGGACAGGGGGAATCAGCCCCAGCATTTT
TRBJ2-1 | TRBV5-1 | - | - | CASSSTRQSLATRNEQFF | TGCGCCAGCAGTTCCACGAGGCAGAGCCTAGCGACGCGGAATGAGCAGTTCTTC